Following are 21 T cell receptor beta chains from one sample sequenced in a study of CD8+ T cells in alopecia areata. The sample's treatment: oral pan-JAK inhibitor, 5-10 mg twice daily. Sequencing relied on a cDNA template that was reverse transcribed from extracted RNA. The repertoire was sequenced with immunoSEQ multiplex PCR; TCRdb's copy has only in-frame clones and lacks some. Of about 150,000 clones detected, around 50% appear once; the ten largest clones hold more than 15%. Here the sequenced sample was CD8+ T cells sorted from blood, taken at week 4, from a patient treated with tofacitinib. These receptors were obtained from a human donor with alopecia areata.

The J gene is TRBJ2-1, the V gene TRBV27, with TRBD2 matching over 8 bases. The CDR3 is made up of 15 amino acids. The germline V gene encodes CDR1 MNHEY and CDR2 SMNVEV (reference sequence). J lost 10 bases, V lost 5 bases, and 13 bases had no gene match. This CDR3 is CASSATGHSSGEQFF. CDR3 DNA: TGTGCCAGCAGTGCCACGGGACACTCTAGCGGGGAGCAGTTCTTC.

The J gene is TRBJ2-1, the V gene TRBV5-6; D unclear. Germline V gene lookup returns CDR1 SGHDT and CDR2 YYEEEE. Trimming shortened V by 6 bases and J by 9 bases, and 25 bases separated the two germline ends. This CDR3 comprises 16 residues. As DNA, the CDR3 is TGTGCCAGCATCACAAATGGGAAGTTCAAACGTCTTGAGCAGTTCTTC. It is translated as CASITNGKFKRLEQFF.

V gene TRBV15 combines with J gene TRBJ1-1; D not resolved. The CDR3 sequence is 14 residues long. Germline V gene lookup returns CDR1 LNHNV and CDR2 YYDKDF (reference sequence). V was shortened by 1 base and J by 3 bases, with 9 bases between the two germline ends. The CDR3 sequence: CATSRVPLDTEAFF. Here the CDR3 DNA reads TGTGCCACCAGCAGAGTTCCGCTGGACACTGAAGCTTTCTTT.

In this sample, this clone turned up once. At the DNA level, this CDR3 is encoded by other sequences in the same sample as well. The rearrangement joins TRBV30 to TRBJ1-1; TRBD1 might be the D (6 bases). V was trimmed by 2 bases and J by 2 bases, leaving 9 bases between them. The germline gives CDR1 GTSNPN, CDR2 SVGIG (reference sequence). CDR3 length: 13 residues. CDR3 sequence reads: CAWSPTGNTEAFF. The DNA for the CDR3 is TGTGCCTGGAGTCCGACAGGCAACACTGAAGCTTTCTTT.

This clone was picked up a small number of times. The rearrangement uses TRBV15 and TRBJ1-5; D call uncertain. The CDR3 has 14 residues. The V end was cut by 0 bases, the J end by 11 bases, with 14 bases between. From germline, CDR1 is LNHNV and CDR2 YYDKDF (reference sequence). CDR3 sequence (DNA): TGTGCCACCAGCAGAGATCAATTCCCGGAGGCCCAGCATTTT. Protein sequence: CATSRDQFPEAQHF.

In its sample, this clone was seen a few times. CDR3 protein: CASSLGAETQYF. The CDR3 bases are TGTGCCAGCAGCTTAGGCGCCGAGACCCAGTACTTC. This chain links TRBV7-2 with TRBJ2-5; D gene ambiguous. V shed 1 base and J shed 5 bases, with 5 bases lying between them. The CDR3 loop spans 12 amino acids. Germline values: CDR1 SGHTA, CDR2 FQGNSA.

This clone occurred a few times. The gene calls are TRBV7-8 and TRBJ2-5, with TRBD1 matching over 8 bases. From germline, CDR1 is SGHVS and CDR2 FQNEAQ. V lost 2 bases to trimming and J lost 4 bases; unmatched junction nucleotides: 6. CDR3 size: 15 residues. The CDR3 sequence is CASSLRVQGVETQYF. The CDR3 DNA reads TGTGCCAGCAGCTTACGGGTACAGGGGGTAGAGACCCAGTACTTC. The whole variable domain, remainder taken from reference TRBV7-8 and TRBJ2-5, is GAGVSQSPRYKVAKRGQDVALRCDPISGHVSLFWYQQALGQGPEFLTYFQNEAQLDKSGLPSDRFFAERPEGSVSTLKIQRTQQEDSAVYLCASSLRVQGVETQYFGPGTRLLVL.

This rearrangement joins TRBV19 to TRBJ1-2; 7 nucleotides line up with TRBD1. V shed 5 bases and J 4 bases; nucleotides not matched to a gene: 4. This CDR3 comprises 13 residues. Per germline, CDR1 LNHDA and CDR2 SQIVND (reference sequence). CDR3 in DNA: TGTGCCAGTAGTCCCCGGGACAGCTATGGCTACACCTTC. This translates into CASSPRDSYGYTF.

CDR3 in DNA: TGTGCCAGCAGTGATGTCGGGGGGGAGACCCAGTACTTC. This translates into CASSDVGGETQYF. The chain is built from TRBV25-1 and TRBJ2-5; 7 bases align to TRBD2. V lost 3 bases to trimming and J lost 5 bases; unmatched junction nucleotides: 3. CDR1 and CDR2 (germline): MGHDK, SYGVNS. This CDR3 is built from 13 residues.

The V and J genes are TRBV7-2 and TRBJ1-2; no firm D call. The germline V and J ends were trimmed by 1 base and 0 bases, with 6 bases remaining between them. The CDR3 spans 14 residues. CDR1 is SGHTA and CDR2 is FQGNSA in the germline V gene. DNA of the CDR3: TGTGCCAGCAGCTTAGGCAGAGCTAACTATGGCTACACCTTC. This translates into CASSLGRANYGYTF.

The chain carries TRBV5-6 and TRBJ1-2; D remains ambiguous. The germline V gene has CDR1 SGHDT and CDR2 YYEEEE. CDR3 length: 14 residues. V lost 4 bases to trimming and J lost 2 bases, with 12 bases between them. In DNA form, the CDR3 reads TGTGCCAGCAGCCTGAAACGGGTAAACTATGGCTACACCTTC. Its translation: CASSLKRVNYGYTF.

The V gene is TRBV27, the J gene TRBJ1-5; D is undetermined. Trimming pared 2 bases from V and 6 bases from J, leaving 5 bases between. From germline, CDR1 is MNHEY and CDR2 SMNVEV (reference sequence). The CDR3 has 12 amino acids. CDR3 amino acids: CASSLPGQPQHF. The CDR3, as DNA: TGTGCCAGCAGTTTACCCGGTCAGCCCCAGCATTTT.

The table lists this clone with a few counts. This chain joins TRBV4-1 and TRBJ1-5; possible D gene TRBD1, 5 bases. The ends were cut back, 3 bases at V and 3 bases at J, with 12 bases in the middle. Germline CDR1 MGHRA, CDR2 YSYEKL. This CDR3 region has 15 residues. The CDR3 sequence: CASSQARQSNQPQHF. CDR3 nucleotides: TGCGCCAGCAGCCAGGCTAGACAGTCCAATCAGCCCCAGCATTTT.

This clone has only a few counts. The rearrangement joins TRBV13 to TRBJ2-1, with a weak D call TRBD1 (5 bases). The V end lost 4 bases, the J end lost 4 bases, and 8 bases lay between the germline ends. The CDR3 sequence is 13 residues long. The germline gives CDR1 PRHDT, CDR2 FYEKMQ (reference sequence). Here the CDR3 reads CASSSTVYNEQFF. The CDR3 nucleotides read TGTGCCAGCAGCTCGACAGTTTACAATGAGCAGTTCTTC.

This chain links TRBV18 with TRBJ1-5; the match to TRBD1 covers 11 bases. Looked up from germline, CDR1 is KGHSH and CDR2 is LQKENI. This CDR3 has 16 amino acids. V shed 3 bases and J 6 bases; nucleotides not matched to a gene: 7. The CDR3: CASSPPGQGGGQPQHF. The CDR3 region has the DNA TGTGCCAGCTCACCTCCGGGACAGGGGGGAGGTCAGCCCCAGCATTTT.

The chain is built from TRBV25-1 and TRBJ2-5, with 8 bases aligning to TRBD2. This CDR3 spans 16 amino acids. V lost 0 bases, J lost 5 bases, and 8 bases stayed unmatched. Germline CDR1 is MGHDK and CDR2 is SYGVNS. CDR3 bases: TGTGCCAGCAGTGAATATCGGGGGGGAGTTTGGGAGACCCAGTACTTC. Its protein product is CASSEYRGGVWETQYF.

V usage is TRBV4-1 and J usage is TRBJ1-1, with TRBD1 as a possible D gene (5 bases). The V end was cut by 4 bases, the J end by 3 bases, with 12 bases between. CDR1 and CDR2 (germline): MGHRA, YSYEKL. CDR3 length equals 14 residues. This CDR3 is CASSPAGYDTEAFF. The CDR3 region has the DNA TGCGCCAGCAGCCCAGCAGGGTATGACACTGAAGCTTTCTTT.

This clone came up a few times. The V call is TRBV7-9, the J call TRBJ1-2; maybe TRBD1 (5 bases). Deletions cut 7 bases from V and 0 bases from J, with 9 bases between. The CDR3 consists of 13 residues. Germline CDR1 and CDR2: SEHNR and FQNEAQ (reference sequence). The CDR3 protein is CASTSGANYGYTF. DNA for the CDR3: TGTGCCAGCACCTCGGGGGCTAACTATGGCTACACCTTC.

The chain couples TRBV18 to TRBJ2-7; 12 bases align to TRBD1. CDR3 length equals 15 residues. With V trimmed by 6 bases and J by 5 bases, 8 bases remained unmatched. Germline values: CDR1 KGHSH, CDR2 LQKENI. CDR3 protein: CASSPGTGGFHEQYF. CDR3 nucleotide sequence: TGTGCCAGCTCGCCCGGGACAGGGGGCTTCCACGAGCAGTACTTC. Full variable domain (remainder filled in from reference TRBV18 and TRBJ2-7): NAGVMQNPRHLVRRRGQEARLRCSPMKGHSHVYWYRQLPEEGLKFMVYLQKENIIDESGMPKERFSAEFPKEGPSILRIQQVVRGDSAAYFCASSPGTGGFHEQYFGPGTRLTVT.

V gene TRBV19 combines with J gene TRBJ2-2; no clear D gene. Trimming stripped 3 bases from V and 1 base from J, with 9 bases between. Germline CDR1 LNHDA, CDR2 SQIVND (reference sequence). The CDR3 is 15 amino acids. CDR3 amino acids: CASSIPTWNTGELFF. CDR3 DNA: TGTGCCAGTAGTATTCCCACTTGGAACACCGGGGAGCTGTTTTTT. The variable domain in full, completed from reference TRBV19 and TRBJ2-2, reads DGGITQSPKYLFRKEGQNVTLSCEQNLNHDAMYWYRQDPGQGLRLIYYSQIVNDFQKGDIAEGYSVSREKKESFPLTVTSAQKNPTAFYLCASSIPTWNTGELFFGEGSRLTVL.

This chain joins TRBV5-1 and TRBJ2-3; 7 positions agree with TRBD2. The J segment lost 2 bases and the V segment lost 0 bases, leaving 12 bases of the junction unmatched. CDR3 length: 18 residues. CDR1 is SGHRS and CDR2 is YFSETQ in the germline V gene. The CDR3, as DNA: TGCGCCAGCAGCTTGGCCGAGCGGGGTCGCCTGGTCACAGATACGCAGTATTTT. Translation gives CASSLAERGRLVTDTQYF.